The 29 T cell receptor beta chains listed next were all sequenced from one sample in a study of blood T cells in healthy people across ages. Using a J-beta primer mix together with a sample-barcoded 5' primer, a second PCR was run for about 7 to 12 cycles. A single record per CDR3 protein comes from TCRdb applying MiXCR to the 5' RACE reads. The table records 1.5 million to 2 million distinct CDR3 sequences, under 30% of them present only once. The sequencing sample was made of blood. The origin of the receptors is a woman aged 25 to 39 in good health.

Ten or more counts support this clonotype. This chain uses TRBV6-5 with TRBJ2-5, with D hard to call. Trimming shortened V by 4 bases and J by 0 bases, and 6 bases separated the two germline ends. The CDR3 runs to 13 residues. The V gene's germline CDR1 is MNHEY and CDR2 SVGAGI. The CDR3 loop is CASSSTHQETQYF. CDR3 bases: TGTGCCAGCAGTTCTACTCACCAAGAGACCCAGTACTTC.

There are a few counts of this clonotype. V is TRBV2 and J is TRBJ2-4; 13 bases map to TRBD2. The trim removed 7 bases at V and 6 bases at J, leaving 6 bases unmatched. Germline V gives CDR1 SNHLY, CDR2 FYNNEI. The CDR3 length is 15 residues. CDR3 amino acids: CASTRLAGGLNIQYF. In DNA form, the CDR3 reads TGTGCCAGCACCAGACTAGCGGGGGGACTAAACATTCAGTACTTC.

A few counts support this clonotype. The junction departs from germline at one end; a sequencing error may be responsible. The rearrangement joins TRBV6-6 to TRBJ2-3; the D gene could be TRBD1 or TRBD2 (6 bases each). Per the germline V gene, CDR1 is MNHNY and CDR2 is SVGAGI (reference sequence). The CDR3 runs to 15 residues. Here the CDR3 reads CASSYSWGAGDMQYF. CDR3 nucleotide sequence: TGTGCCAGCAGTTACTCGTGGGGGGCTGGAGATATGCAGTATTTT.

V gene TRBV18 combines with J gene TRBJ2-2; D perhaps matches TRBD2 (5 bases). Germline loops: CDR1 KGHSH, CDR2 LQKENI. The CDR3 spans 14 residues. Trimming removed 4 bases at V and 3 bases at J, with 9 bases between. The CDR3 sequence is CASSRRGDTGELFF. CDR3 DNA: TGTGCCAGCTCACGCCGGGGTGACACCGGGGAGCTGTTTTTT.

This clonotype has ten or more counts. The CDR3 bases are TGCAGCGTTGAGGGCGGATACCGTAGCACAGATACGCAGTATTTT. Amino acid sequence: CSVEGGYRSTDTQYF. V gene TRBV29-1 combines with J gene TRBJ2-3; D remains ambiguous. Trimming removed 3 bases from V and 0 bases from J, with 13 bases in between. CDR1 and CDR2 from the germline V gene are SQVTM and ANQGSEA. CDR3 length: 15 amino acids.

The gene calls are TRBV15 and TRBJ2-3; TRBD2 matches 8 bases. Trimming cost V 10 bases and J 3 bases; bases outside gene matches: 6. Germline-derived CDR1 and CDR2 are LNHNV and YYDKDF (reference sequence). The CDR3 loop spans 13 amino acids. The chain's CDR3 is CAIAGTRTDTQYF. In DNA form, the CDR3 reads TGTGCCATCGCCGGGACTAGAACAGATACGCAGTATTTT.

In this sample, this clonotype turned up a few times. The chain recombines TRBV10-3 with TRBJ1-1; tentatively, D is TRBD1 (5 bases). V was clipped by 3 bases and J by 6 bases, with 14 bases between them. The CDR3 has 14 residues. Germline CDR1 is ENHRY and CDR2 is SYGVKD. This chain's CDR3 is CAISESGGFAEAFF. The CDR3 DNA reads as TGTGCCATCAGTGAAAGTGGGGGGTTCGCTGAAGCTTTCTTT.

The CDR3 DNA is TGTGCCAGCAGTTTAAACAGCTACTACGAGCAGTACTTC. Protein product: CASSLNSYYEQYF. The V and J genes are TRBV12-3 or TRBV12-4 and TRBJ2-7; D unclear. Trimming removed 2 bases from V and 3 bases from J, with 8 bases in between. There are 13 residues in the CDR3.

CDR3 protein: CAWSVDEGRRNTEAFF. DNA for the CDR3: TGTGCCTGGAGTGTTGATGAGGGGCGCAGAAACACTGAAGCTTTCTTT. The V call is TRBV30, the J call TRBJ1-1; possible D gene TRBD1, 5 bases. The V gene's germline CDR1 is GTSNPN and CDR2 SVGIG (reference sequence). This CDR3 has 16 amino acids. Trimming took 0 bases from V and 2 from J, leaving 16 bases between them.

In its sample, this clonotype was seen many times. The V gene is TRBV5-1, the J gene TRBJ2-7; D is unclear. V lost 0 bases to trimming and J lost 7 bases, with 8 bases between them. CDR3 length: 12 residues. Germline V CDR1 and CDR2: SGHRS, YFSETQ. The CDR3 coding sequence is TGCGCCAGCAGCTTGGTGGATTTTGAGCAGTACTTC. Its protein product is CASSLVDFEQYF.

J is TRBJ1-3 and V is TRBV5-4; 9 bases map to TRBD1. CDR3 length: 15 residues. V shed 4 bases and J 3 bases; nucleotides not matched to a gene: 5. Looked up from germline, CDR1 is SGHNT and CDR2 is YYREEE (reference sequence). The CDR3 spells CASSLKTGGGNTIYF. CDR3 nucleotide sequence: TGTGCCAGCAGCCTTAAGACAGGGGGTGGAAACACCATATATTTT.

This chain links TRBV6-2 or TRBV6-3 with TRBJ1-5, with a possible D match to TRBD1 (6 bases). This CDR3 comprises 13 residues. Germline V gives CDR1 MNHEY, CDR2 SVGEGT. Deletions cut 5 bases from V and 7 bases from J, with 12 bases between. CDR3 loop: CASSEQGRQPQHF. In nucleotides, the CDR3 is TGTGCCAGCAGTGAACAGGGTAGGCAGCCCCAGCATTTT.

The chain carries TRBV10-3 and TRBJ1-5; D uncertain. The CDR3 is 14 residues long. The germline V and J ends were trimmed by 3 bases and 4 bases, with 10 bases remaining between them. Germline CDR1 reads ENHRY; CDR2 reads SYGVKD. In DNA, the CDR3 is TGTGCCATCAGTGATTATGAAAGGAATCAGCCCCAGCATTTT. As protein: CAISDYERNQPQHF.

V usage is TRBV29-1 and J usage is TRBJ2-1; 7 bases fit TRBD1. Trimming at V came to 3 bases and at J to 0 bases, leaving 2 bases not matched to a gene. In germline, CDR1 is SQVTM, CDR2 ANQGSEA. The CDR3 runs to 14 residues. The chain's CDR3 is CSVETGTSYNEQFF. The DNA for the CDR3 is TGCAGCGTTGAGACAGGGACCTCCTACAATGAGCAGTTCTTC.

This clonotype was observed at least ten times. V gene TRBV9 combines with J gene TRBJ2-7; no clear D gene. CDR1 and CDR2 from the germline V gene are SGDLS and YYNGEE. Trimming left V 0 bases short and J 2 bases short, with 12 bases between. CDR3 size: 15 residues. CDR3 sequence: CASSVVDRDTYEQYF. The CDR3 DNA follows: TGTGCCAGCAGCGTAGTTGATAGGGATACCTACGAGCAGTACTTC.

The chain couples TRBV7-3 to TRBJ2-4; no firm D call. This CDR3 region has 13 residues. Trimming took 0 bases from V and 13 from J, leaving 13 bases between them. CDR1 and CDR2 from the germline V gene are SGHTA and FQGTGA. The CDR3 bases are TGTGCCAGCAGCTTAACTAGAAGCAATGAGCAGTACTTC. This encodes CASSLTRSNEQYF. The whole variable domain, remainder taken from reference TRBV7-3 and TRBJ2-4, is GAGVSQTPSNKVTEKGKYVELRCDPISGHTALYWYRQSLGQGPEFLIYFQGTGAADDSGLPNDRFFAVRPEGSVSTLKIQRTERGDSAVYLCASSLTRSNEQYFGAGTRLSVL.

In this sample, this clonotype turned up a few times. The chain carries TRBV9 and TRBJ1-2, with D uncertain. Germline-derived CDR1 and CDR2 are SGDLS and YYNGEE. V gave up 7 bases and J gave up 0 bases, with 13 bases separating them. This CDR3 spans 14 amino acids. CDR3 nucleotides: TGTGCCAGCGACCGGGAGCAGGCTAACTATGGCTACACCTTC. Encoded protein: CASDREQANYGYTF.

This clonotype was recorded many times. The chain's CDR3 is CASSPAGVNEKLFF. Here the CDR3 DNA reads TGTGCCAGCAGCCCAGCAGGAGTTAATGAAAAACTGTTTTTT. The chain employs TRBV5-4 and TRBJ1-4; no firm D call. Germline lookup yields CDR1 SGHNT and CDR2 YYREEE (reference sequence). The CDR3 is 14 amino acids. V lost 4 bases to trimming and J lost 4 bases, with 11 bases between them.

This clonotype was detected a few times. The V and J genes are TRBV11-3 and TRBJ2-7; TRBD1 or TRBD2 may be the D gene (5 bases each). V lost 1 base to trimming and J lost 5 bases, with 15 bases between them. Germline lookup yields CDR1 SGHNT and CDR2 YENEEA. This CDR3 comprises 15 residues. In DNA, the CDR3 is TGTGCCAGCAGCTTAGCAGAGGGGTCAACCCACGAGCAGTACTTC. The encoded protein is CASSLAEGSTHEQYF.

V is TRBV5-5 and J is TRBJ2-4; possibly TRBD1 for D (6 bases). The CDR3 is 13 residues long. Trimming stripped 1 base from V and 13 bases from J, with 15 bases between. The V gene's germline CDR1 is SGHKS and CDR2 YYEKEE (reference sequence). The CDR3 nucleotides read TGTGCCAGCAGCTTGTTCAGGGGAAATGAGCAGTACTTC. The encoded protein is CASSLFRGNEQYF.

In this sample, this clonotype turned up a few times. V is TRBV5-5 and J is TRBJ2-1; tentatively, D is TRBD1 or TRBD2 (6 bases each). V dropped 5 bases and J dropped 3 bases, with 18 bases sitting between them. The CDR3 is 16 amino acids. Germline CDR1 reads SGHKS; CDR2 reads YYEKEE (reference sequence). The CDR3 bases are TGTGCCAGCAGGCTCGGACAGCCGGGGGTCTACAATGAGCAGTTCTTC. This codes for CASRLGQPGVYNEQFF. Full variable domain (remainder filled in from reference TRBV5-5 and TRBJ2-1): DAGVTQSPTHLIKTRGQQVTLRCSPISGHKSVSWYQQVLGQGPQFIFQYYEKEERGRGNFPDRFSARQFPNYSSELNVNALLLGDSALYLCASRLGQPGVYNEQFFGPGTRLTVL.

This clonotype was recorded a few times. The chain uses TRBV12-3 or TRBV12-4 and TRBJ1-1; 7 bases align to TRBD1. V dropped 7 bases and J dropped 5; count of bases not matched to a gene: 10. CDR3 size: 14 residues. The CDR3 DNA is TGTGCCAGCATCATTACAGGGGACTTAACTGAAGCTTTCTTT. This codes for CASIITGDLTEAFF.

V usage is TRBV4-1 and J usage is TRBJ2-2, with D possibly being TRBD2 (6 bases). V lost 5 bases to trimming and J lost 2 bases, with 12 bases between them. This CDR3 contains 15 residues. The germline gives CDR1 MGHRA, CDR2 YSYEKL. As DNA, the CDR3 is TGCGCCAGCAGCGTCAGGAGGGCCAACACCGGGGAGCTGTTTTTT. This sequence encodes CASSVRRANTGELFF.

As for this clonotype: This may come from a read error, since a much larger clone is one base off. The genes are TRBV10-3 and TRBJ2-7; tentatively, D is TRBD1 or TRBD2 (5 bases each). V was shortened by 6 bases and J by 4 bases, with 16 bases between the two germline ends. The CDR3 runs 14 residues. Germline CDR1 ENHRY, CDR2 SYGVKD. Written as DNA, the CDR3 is TGTGCCATCAGCCGGGACGGACGGATTTACGAGCAGTACTTC. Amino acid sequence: CAISRDGRIYEQYF.

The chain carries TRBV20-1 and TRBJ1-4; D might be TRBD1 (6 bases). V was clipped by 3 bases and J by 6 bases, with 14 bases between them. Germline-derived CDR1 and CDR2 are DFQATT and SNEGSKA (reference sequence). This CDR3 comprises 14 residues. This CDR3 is CSARPQGVDEKLFF. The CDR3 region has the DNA TGCAGTGCTAGGCCACAGGGCGTTGATGAAAAACTGTTTTTT.

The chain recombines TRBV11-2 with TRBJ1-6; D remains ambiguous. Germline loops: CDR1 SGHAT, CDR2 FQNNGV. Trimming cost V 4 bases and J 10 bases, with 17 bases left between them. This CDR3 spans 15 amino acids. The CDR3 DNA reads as TGTGCCAGCAGCTCCCTAGAGTACAGCAGATCACCCCTCCACTTT. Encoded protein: CASSSLEYSRSPLHF.

The chain's CDR3 is CASSLSFMGAPTEAFF. Here the CDR3 DNA reads TGTGCCAGCAGCCTATCGTTTATGGGGGCGCCCACTGAAGCTTTCTTT. The rearrangement links TRBV7-3 to TRBJ1-1; D is possibly TRBD1 (6 bases). Germline assignment: CDR1 SGHTA and CDR2 FQGTGA. The ends were cut back, 5 bases at V and 4 bases at J, with 20 bases in the middle. This CDR3 contains 16 residues.

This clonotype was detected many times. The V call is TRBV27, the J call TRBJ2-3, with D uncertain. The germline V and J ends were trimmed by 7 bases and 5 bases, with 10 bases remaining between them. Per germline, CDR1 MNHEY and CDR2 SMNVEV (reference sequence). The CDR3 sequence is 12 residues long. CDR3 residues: CASTSLGDTQYF. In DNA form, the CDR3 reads TGTGCCAGCACCTCCCTCGGAGATACGCAGTATTTT.

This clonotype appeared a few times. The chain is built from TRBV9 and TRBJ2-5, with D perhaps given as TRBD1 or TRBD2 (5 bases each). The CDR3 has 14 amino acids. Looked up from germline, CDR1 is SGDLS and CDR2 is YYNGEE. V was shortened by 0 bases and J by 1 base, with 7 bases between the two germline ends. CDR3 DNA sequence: TGTGCCAGCAGCGTAGGGGACCCCCAAGAGACCCAGTACTTC. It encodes CASSVGDPQETQYF.